This T cell receptor (beta chain) originates from a study of cytomegalovirus exposure and HLA in healthy donors. The J segment lost 3 bases and the V segment lost 5 bases, leaving 4 bases of the junction unmatched. The germline CDR1 and CDR2 sequences are SGHAT and FQNNGV. The CDR3 totals 16 residues. Assay used: immunoSEQ multiplex PCR; TCRdb lists only in-frame clones, some missing. Among 130,000 to 150,000 clones listed, 85% to 90% were seen once. The chain has TRBV11-2 and TRBJ2-1; TRBD2 agrees at 13 bases. This clonotype was obtained from a woman between 25 and 40 years old in good health and CMV-seropositive. The sample comprised PBMCs. CDR3 region: CASSQGTSGIYNEQFF. The CDR3 coding sequence is TGTGCCAGCAGCCAAGGGACTAGCGGGATCTACAATGAGCAGTTCTTC.